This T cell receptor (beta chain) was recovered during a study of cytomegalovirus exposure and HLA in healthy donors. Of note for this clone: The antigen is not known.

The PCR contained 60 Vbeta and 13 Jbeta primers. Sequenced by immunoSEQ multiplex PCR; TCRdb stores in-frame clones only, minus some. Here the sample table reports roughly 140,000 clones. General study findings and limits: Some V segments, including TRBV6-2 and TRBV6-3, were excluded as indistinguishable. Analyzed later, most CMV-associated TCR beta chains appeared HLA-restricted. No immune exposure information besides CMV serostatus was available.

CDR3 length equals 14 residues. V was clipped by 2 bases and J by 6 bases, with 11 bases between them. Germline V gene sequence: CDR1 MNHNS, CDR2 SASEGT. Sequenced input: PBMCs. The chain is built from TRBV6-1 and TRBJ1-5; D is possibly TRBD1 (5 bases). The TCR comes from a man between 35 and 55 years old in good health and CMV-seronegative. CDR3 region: CASSEIDSSQPQHF. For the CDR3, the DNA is TGTGCCAGCAGTGAAATCGACAGCTCTCAGCCCCAGCATTTT.